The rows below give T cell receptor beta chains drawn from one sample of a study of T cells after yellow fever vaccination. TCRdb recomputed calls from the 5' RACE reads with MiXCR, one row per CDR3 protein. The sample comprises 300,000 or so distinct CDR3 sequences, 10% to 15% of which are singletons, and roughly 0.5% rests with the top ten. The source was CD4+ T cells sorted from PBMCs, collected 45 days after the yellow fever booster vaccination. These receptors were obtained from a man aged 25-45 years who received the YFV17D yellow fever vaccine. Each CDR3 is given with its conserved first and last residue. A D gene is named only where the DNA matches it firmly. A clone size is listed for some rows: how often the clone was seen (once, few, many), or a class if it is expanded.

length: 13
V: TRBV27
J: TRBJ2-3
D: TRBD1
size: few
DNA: TGTGCCAGCAGTCCCGGGACAGTCAATACGCAGTATTTT
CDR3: CASSPGTVNTQYF

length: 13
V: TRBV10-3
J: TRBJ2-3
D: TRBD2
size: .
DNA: TGTGCCACCCTGACTAGCGGGACAGATACGCAGTATTTT
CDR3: CATLTSGTDTQYF

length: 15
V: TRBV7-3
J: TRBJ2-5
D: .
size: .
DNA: TGTGCCAGCAGTTTTGGACCGGGAAATTCGGAGACCCAGTACTTC
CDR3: CASSFGPGNSETQYF

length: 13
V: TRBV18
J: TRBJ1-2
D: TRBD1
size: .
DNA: TGTGCCAGCTCAGGCCCAGACAGGGCTGGCTACACCTTC
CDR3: CASSGPDRAGYTF

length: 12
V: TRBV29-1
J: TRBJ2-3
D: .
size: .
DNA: TGCAGCGTAGGGCTGACTTCAGATACGCAGTATTTT
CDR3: CSVGLTSDTQYF

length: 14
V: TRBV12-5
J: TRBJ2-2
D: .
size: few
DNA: TGTGCTAGTGGTTTCAACTTTAGGACCGGGGAGCTGTTTTTT
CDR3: CASGFNFRTGELFF

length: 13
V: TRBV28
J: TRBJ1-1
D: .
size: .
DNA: TGTGCCAGTGGGCCGCCTCAAAGCCGTGAAGCTTTCTTT
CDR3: CASGPPQSREAFF

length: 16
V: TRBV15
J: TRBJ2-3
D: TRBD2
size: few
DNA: TGTGCCACCAGCACCGGGACTAGCGGGAGGACTCATACGCAGTATTTT
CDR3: CATSTGTSGRTHTQYF

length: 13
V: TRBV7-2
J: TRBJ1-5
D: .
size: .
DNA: TGTGCCAGCAGCCTGGAGGAGAGGCAGCCCCAGCATTTT
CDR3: CASSLEERQPQHF

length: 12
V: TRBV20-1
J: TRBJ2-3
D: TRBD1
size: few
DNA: TGCAGTGCGGCGACAGGGCGAGATACGCAGTATTTT
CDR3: CSAATGRDTQYF

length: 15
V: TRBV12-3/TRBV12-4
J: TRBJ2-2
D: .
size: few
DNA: TGTGCCAGCACCACTTCACTGGGGAGCACCGGGGAGCTGTTTTTT
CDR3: CASTTSLGSTGELFF

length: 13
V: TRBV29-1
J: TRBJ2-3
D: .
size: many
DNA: TGCAGCGTTGGGGGAGTCGAGTCAGATACGCAGTATTTT
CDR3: CSVGGVESDTQYF

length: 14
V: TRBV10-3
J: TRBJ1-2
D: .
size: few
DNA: TGTGCCATCACCTCTTCCCGGGACTTCGAGGGCTACACCTTC
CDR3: CAITSSRDFEGYTF

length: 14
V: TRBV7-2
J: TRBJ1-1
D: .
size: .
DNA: TGTGCCAGCAGCCCAGGGCCGATGAACACTGAAGCTTTCTTT
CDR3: CASSPGPMNTEAFF

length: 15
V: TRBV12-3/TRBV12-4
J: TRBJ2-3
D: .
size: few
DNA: TGTGCCAGCAGCCCCGGGGGGACAGGCACAGATACGCAGTATTTT
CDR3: CASSPGGTGTDTQYF

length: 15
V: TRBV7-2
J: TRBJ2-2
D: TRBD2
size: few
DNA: TGTGCCAGCAGCTTCAATGCGGGAGGAACCGGGGAGCTGTTTTTT
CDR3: CASSFNAGGTGELFF

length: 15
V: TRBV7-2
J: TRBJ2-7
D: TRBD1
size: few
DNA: TGTGCCAGCAGCCAAAGACAGGGGGCGCCTCTCGAGCAGTACTTC
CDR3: CASSQRQGAPLEQYF

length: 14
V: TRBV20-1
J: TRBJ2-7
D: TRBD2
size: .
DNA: TGCAGTGCCGACCGACTAGCGGGAGCCAACGAGCAGTACTTC
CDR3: CSADRLAGANEQYF

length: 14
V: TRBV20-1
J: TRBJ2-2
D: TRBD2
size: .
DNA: TGCAGTGCTATAAGCGGGATGGGCACCGGGGAGCTGTTTTTT
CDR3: CSAISGMGTGELFF

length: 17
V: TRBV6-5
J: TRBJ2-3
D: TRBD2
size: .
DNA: TGTGCCAGCAGTTACCGCCGTAGCGGGGCTGGAGGAGATACGCAGTATTTT
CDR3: CASSYRRSGAGGDTQYF

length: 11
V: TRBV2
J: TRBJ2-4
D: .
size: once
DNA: TGTGCCAGCAGTGAATTACTCATTCAGTACTTC
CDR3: CASSELLIQYF

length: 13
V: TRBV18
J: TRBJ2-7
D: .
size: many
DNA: TGTGCCAGCTCACCATCAAACTCCTACGAGCAGTACTTC
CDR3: CASSPSNSYEQYF

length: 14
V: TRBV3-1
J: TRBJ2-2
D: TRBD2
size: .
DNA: TGTGCCAGCGGGGGGAGGGGAAATGCCGGGGAGCTGTTTTTT
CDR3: CASGGRGNAGELFF

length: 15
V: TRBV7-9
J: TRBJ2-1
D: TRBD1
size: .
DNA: TGTGCCAGCAGCTTAGAGGGGACAGGGCACAGTGAGCAGTTCTTC
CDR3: CASSLEGTGHSEQFF

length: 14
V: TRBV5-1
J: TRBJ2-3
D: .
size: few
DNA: TGCGCCAGCAGTGTACTAGGGGGCACAGATACGCAGTATTTT
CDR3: CASSVLGGTDTQYF

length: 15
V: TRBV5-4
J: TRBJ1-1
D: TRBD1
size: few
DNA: TGTGCCAGCAGGAGGGACCGGGACAGCCCCGGTGAAGCTTTCTTT
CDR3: CASRRDRDSPGEAFF

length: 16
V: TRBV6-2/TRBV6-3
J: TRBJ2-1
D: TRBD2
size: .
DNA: TGTGCCAGCAGTTACTGGACTAGCGGGACCGACAATGAGCAGTTCTTC
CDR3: CASSYWTSGTDNEQFF

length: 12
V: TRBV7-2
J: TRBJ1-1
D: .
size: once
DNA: TGTGCCAGCAGCTTGCCATCAACGAGAGCTTTCTTT
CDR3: CASSLPSTRAFF